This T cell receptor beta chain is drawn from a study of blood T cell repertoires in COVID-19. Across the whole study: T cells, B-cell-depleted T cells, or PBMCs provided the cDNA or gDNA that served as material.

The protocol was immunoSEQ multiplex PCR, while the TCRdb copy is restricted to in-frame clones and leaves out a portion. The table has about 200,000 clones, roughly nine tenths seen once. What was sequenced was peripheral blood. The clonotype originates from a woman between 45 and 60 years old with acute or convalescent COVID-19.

CDR3 sequence reads: CASSLGTGYGYTF. CDR3 DNA sequence: TGTGCCAGCTCACTCGGGACAGGTTATGGCTACACCTTC. The chain is built from TRBV18 and TRBJ1-2; 8 bases align to TRBD1. V shed 4 bases and J 5 bases; nucleotides not matched to a gene: 3. Germline CDR1 is KGHSH and CDR2 is LQKENI. The CDR3 contains 13 residues.